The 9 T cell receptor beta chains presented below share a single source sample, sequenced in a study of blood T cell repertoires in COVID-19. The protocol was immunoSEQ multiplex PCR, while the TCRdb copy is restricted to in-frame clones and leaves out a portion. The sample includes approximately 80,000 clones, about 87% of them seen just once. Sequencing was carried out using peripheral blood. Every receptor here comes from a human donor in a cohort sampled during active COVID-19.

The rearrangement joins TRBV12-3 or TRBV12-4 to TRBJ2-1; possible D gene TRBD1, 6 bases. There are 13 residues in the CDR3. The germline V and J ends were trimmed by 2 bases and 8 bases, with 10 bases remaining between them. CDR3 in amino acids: CASSLFRGHEQFF. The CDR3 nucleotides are TGTGCCAGCAGTTTATTCAGGGGTCATGAGCAGTTCTTC.

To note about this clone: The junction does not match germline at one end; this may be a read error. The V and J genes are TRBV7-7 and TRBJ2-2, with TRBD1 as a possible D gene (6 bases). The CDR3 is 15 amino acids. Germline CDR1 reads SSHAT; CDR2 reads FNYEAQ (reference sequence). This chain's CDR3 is CASSLGTLNTGELFF. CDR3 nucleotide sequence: TGTGCTAGCAGCTTGGGGACACTGAACACCGGGGAGCTGTTTTTT.

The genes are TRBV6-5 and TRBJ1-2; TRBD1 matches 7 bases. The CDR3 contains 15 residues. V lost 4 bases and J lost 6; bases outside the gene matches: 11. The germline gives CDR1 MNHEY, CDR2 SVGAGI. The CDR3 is CASSSRPGQPNGYTF. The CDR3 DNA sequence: TGTGCCAGCAGTTCCCGCCCGGGACAGCCAAATGGCTACACCTTC.

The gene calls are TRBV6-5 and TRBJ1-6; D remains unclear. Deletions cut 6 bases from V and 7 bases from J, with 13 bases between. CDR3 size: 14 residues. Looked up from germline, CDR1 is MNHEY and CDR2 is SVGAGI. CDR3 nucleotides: TGTGCCAGCAGAAACGTCGGGGAGAATTCACCCCTCCACTTT. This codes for CASRNVGENSPLHF.

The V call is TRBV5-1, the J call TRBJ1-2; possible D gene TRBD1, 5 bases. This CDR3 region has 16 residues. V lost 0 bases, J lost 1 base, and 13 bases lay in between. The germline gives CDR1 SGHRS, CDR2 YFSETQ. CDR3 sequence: CASSLVSGGHNYGYTF. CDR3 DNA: TGCGCCAGCAGCTTGGTATCAGGCGGACATAACTATGGCTACACCTTC.

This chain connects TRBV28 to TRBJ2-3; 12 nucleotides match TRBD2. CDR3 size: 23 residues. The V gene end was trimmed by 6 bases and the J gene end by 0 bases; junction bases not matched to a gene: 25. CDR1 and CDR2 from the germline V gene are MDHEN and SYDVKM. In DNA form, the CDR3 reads TGTGCCAGCAGGGACTTGGGGACAAAACCCAGGCCTAGCGGGAGGGCAAGCACAGATACGCAGTATTTT. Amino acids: CASRDLGTKPRPSGRASTDTQYF.

CDR3 sequence: CASSELQAMGEQYF. Written as DNA, the CDR3 is TGTGCCAGCAGTGAGTTGCAGGCGATGGGCGAGCAGTACTTC. The rearrangement joins TRBV2 to TRBJ2-7; D gene ambiguous. The CDR3 consists of 14 residues. In germline, CDR1 is SNHLY, CDR2 FYNNEI. V dropped 3 bases and J dropped 6 bases, with 15 bases sitting between them.

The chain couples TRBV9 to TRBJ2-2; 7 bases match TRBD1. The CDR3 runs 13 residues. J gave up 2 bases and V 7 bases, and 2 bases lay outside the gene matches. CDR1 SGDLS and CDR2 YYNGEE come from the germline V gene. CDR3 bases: TGTGCCAGCGGGACAGAAAACACCGGGGAGCTGTTTTTT. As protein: CASGTENTGELFF.

The CDR3 coding sequence is TGCGCCAGCAGCTCCGACTACAGGGGGTACTCCTACGAGCAGTACTTC. It translates to CASSSDYRGYSYEQYF. The chain uses TRBV5-1 and TRBJ2-7; 8 nucleotides align to TRBD1. With V trimmed by 3 bases and J by 0 bases, 8 bases remained unmatched. The germline V gene encodes CDR1 SGHRS and CDR2 YFSETQ. There are 16 residues in the CDR3.